This T cell receptor (beta chain) was retrieved from a study of blood T cells in healthy people across ages. Points on this clonotype: What it binds is unknown.

Study-wide results and caveats: Fewer expanded clones and more diversity marked long-lived versus aged donors.

This CDR3 region has 15 residues. Germline CDR1 SGHTA, CDR2 FQGTGA. The junction had 12 bases not matched to a gene; V was cut back by 5 bases and J by 5 bases. The donors, aged roughly 6 to 90, were healthy Caucasians from Russia. For the second PCR, which ran for 7 to 11 cycles, a sample-barcoded 5' primer and a J-beta primer mix were used. TCRdb analysed the 5' RACE reads with MiXCR anew, one entry per CDR3 protein. The sample shows 1.5 million or so distinct CDR3 sequences, 40% to 50% of them seen only once. The chain employs TRBV7-3 and TRBJ2-7; 7 bases line up with TRBD2. Specimen: blood. This clonotype was sampled from a woman younger than 30 in good health. The chain's CDR3 is CASSPAASGSHEQYF. Written as DNA, the CDR3 is TGTGCCAGCAGCCCAGCCGCTAGCGGTTCCCACGAGCAGTACTTC.